This passage covers 10 T cell receptor beta chains from one sample sequenced in a study of shared clonotypes between healthy human individuals. Libraries were prepared by immunoSEQ multiplex PCR; TCRdb keeps only in-frame clonotypes and omits some of them. The sample shows about 470,000 clones, roughly three quarters of them seen only once. The sequencing sample was made of PBMCs. These receptors originate from a woman aged 40 to 55 in good health. Some clones in this sample may be carry-over from other donors' samples.

In the case of this clone: Sequence at one end of the junction differs from germline and may be a read error. The chain is built from TRBV7-8 and TRBJ2-5; D not certain. The CDR3 contains 16 residues. Germline CDR1 reads SGHVS; CDR2 reads FQNEAQ. The CDR3 region has the DNA TGTGCCAGCACCTTACACAGTATTTCCCACCAAGAGACCCAGTACTTC. Protein product: CASTLHSISHQETQYF.

This chain links TRBV25-1 with TRBJ2-7; D uncertain. The CDR3 is 12 residues long. Germline CDR1 MGHDK, CDR2 SYGVNS. V was clipped by 1 base and J by 7 bases, with 8 bases between them. CDR3 DNA sequence: TGTGCCAGCAGTGAATTGAACGGGGAGCAGTACTTC. Its translation is CASSELNGEQYF.

The V call is TRBV5-6, the J call TRBJ2-5; 7 bases match TRBD1. Germline CDR1 reads SGHDT; CDR2 reads YYEEEE. V dropped 0 bases and J dropped 6; count of bases not matched to a gene: 5. There are 14 residues in the CDR3. The CDR3 sequence: CASSLVSGGKTQYF. CDR3 bases: TGTGCCAGCAGCTTGGTTTCAGGGGGAAAGACCCAGTACTTC.

A few counts support this clone. This chain joins TRBV28 and TRBJ1-3, with D perhaps TRBD1 (6 bases). V was clipped by 7 bases and J by 3 bases, with 16 bases between them. This CDR3 is 15 amino acids long. Germline CDR1 and CDR2: MDHEN and SYDVKM. The CDR3 bases are TGTGCCAGCAAGGGGGGCCTGGAGGGTGGAAACACCATATATTTT. It yields the protein CASKGGLEGGNTIYF.

This chain connects TRBV7-2 to TRBJ1-1; 9 bases match TRBD1. This CDR3 contains 15 residues. The V segment lost 4 bases and the J segment 1 base; nucleotides outside the gene matches: 4. Germline V CDR1 and CDR2: SGHTA, FQGNSA. The CDR3 nucleotides are TGTGCCAGCAGCTCCCCGGGACAGGGGAACACTGAAGCTTTCTTT. Translation: CASSSPGQGNTEAFF.

V gene TRBV15 combines with J gene TRBJ2-1, with D possibly matching TRBD2 (6 bases). Germline CDR1 is LNHNV and CDR2 is YYDKDF (reference sequence). The CDR3 extends over 15 amino acids. V lost 3 bases and J lost 3, with 12 bases in between. CDR3 sequence (DNA): TGTGCCACCAGCAGGCGGAGGGAGAACTACAATGAGCAGTTCTTC. Residues: CATSRRRENYNEQFF.

This chain uses TRBV7-2 with TRBJ2-1; 9 nucleotides agree with TRBD2. This CDR3 is built from 15 residues. The germline V gene encodes CDR1 SGHTA and CDR2 FQGNSA. After removal of 3 bases from V and 3 bases from J, the junction contained 3 bases not matched to a gene. The CDR3 DNA reads TGTGCCAGCAGCTTTAGCGGGGGACTCTACAATGAGCAGTTCTTC. This codes for CASSFSGGLYNEQFF. Full variable domain (remainder filled in from reference TRBV7-2 and TRBJ2-1): GAGVSQSPSNKVTEKGKDVELRCDPISGHTALYWYRQSLGQGLEFLIYFQGNSAPDKSGLPSDRFSAERTGGSVSTLTIQRTQQEDSAVYLCASSFSGGLYNEQFFGPGTRLTVL.

The V gene is TRBV11-3, the J gene TRBJ2-2; 12 bases agree with TRBD1. Germline loops: CDR1 SGHNT, CDR2 YENEEA. Germline trimming cut 5 bases from V and 3 bases from J; bases unmatched to any gene: 7. The length of the CDR3 is 17 residues. For the CDR3, the DNA is TGTGCCAGCAGCCTCAGGGGGACAGGGGGCCACACCGGGGAGCTGTTTTTT. This codes for CASSLRGTGGHTGELFF.

J is TRBJ1-1 and V is TRBV4-1; weak D call: TRBD1 (5 bases). This CDR3 comprises 16 residues. The V end was cut by 2 bases, the J end by 4 bases, with 17 bases between. CDR1 is MGHRA, CDR2 YSYEKL, per germline. CDR3 sequence: CASSQIGQGWRTEAFF. In DNA, the CDR3 is TGCGCCAGCAGCCAAATTGGGCAGGGATGGCGCACTGAAGCTTTCTTT.

The chain has TRBV19 and TRBJ2-7; the D call may be TRBD1 or TRBD2 (5 bases each). The V gene's germline CDR1 is LNHDA and CDR2 SQIVND (reference sequence). The V gene lost 3 bases and the J gene lost 6 bases, with 12 bases spanning the gap. This CDR3 has 13 amino acids. In DNA form, the CDR3 reads TGTGCCAGTAGTATCGGGGACCTGGCCGAGCAGTACTTC. Its protein is CASSIGDLAEQYF.